A selection of T cell receptor beta chains follows, all from one sample in a study of cytomegalovirus exposure and HLA in healthy donors. Data came from immunoSEQ multiplex PCR; TCRdb stores just in-frame clones and leaves some out. The sample has 110,000 or so clones, approximately 80% seen once. Sequencing was performed on PBMCs. All receptors come from a man over 45 in good health and CMV-seropositive. The CDR3 runs from the conserved cysteine through the conserved F or W. The D gene is left open where the match is weak. A row's size may be missing; if present it is once, few, many or a size class.

>TRBJ1-1|TRBV11-3|.|.
CASSLQGYTEAFF
TGTGCCAGCAGCCTTCAGGGCTACACTGAAGCTTTCTTT
>TRBJ2-3|TRBV19|.|.
CASSLQGTDTQYF
TGTGCCAGTAGTCTCCAGGGGACAGATACGCAGTATTTT
>TRBJ1-1|TRBV29-1|few|TRBD1
CSVEARQGNTEAFF
TGCAGCGTTGAAGCCCGACAGGGAAACACTGAAGCTTTCTTT
>TRBJ2-3|TRBV7-3|.|.
CASSQTGEDTQYF
TGTGCCAGCAGCCAAACCGGGGAAGATACGCAGTATTTT
>TRBJ2-1|TRBV5-5|few|TRBD2
CASRGGLALSNEQFF
TGTGCCAGCAGGGGCGGACTAGCTCTATCCAATGAGCAGTTCTTC
>TRBJ1-6|TRBV30|.|.
CAWTRGGYNSPLHF
TGTGCCTGGACCAGGGGCGGATATAATTCACCCCTCCACTTT
>TRBJ1-1|TRBV21-1|.|.
CASSNPMAGGNTEAFF
TGTGCCAGCAGCAACCCCATGGCAGGAGGAAACACTGAAGCTTTCTTT
>TRBJ1-1|TRBV19|.|.
CASSIINTGTEAFF
TGTGCCAGTAGTATTATCAACACGGGCACTGAAGCTTTCTTT
>TRBJ2-2|TRBV5-1|.|.
CASSLDAGGELFF
TGCGCCAGCAGCTTGGACGCGGGCGGGGAGCTGTTTTTT
>TRBJ2-7|TRBV6-5|.|TRBD2
CASSYRGQRGAYEQYF
TGTGCCAGCAGTTACCGCGGCCAGCGGGGGGCCTACGAGCAGTACTTC
>TRBJ2-7|TRBV29-1|.|.
CSVDGTNGKYF
TGCAGCGTTGATGGCACTAACGGGAAGTACTTC
>TRBJ1-1|TRBV5-1|.|TRBD1
CASRDATGGTAEAFF
TGCGCCAGCAGGGATGCGACAGGGGGGACGGCTGAAGCTTTCTTT
>TRBJ1-5|TRBV6-1|.|.
CASSEAPGGLQPQHF
TGTGCCAGCAGTGAAGCCCCGGGGGGGCTTCAGCCCCAGCATTTT
>TRBJ2-2|TRBV5-1|few|TRBD2
CASSGGLAGKNTGELFF
TGCGCCAGCAGCGGGGGACTAGCGGGAAAGAACACCGGGGAGCTGTTTTTT
>TRBJ1-2|TRBV6-6|few|TRBD1
CASSYSGQGNGGYTF
TGTGCCAGCAGTTACTCGGGACAGGGGAATGGGGGCTACACCTTC
>TRBJ2-6|TRBV5-1|.|.
CASSMSAGANVLTF
TGCGCCAGCAGTATGAGTGCTGGGGCCAACGTCCTGACTTTC